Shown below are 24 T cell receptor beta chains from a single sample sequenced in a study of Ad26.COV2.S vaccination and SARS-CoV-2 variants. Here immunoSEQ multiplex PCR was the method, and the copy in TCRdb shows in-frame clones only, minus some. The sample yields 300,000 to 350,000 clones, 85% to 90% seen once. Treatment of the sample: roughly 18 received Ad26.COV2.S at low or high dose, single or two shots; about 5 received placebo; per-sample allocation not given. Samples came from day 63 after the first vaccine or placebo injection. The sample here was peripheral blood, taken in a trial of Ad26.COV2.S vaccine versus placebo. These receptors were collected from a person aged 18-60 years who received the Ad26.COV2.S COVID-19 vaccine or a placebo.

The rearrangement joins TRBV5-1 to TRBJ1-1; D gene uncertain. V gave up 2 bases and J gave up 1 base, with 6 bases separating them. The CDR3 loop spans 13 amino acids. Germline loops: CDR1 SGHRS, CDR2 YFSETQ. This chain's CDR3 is CASSFGENTEAFF. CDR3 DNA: TGCGCCAGCAGCTTTGGGGAGAACACTGAAGCTTTCTTT.

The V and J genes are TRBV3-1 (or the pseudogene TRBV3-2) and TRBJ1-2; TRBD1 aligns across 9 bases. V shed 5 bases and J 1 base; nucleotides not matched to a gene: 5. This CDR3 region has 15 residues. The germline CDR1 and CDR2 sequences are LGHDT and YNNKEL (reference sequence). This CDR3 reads CASSSGTGINYGYTF. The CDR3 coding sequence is TGTGCCAGCAGCTCCGGGACAGGGATTAACTATGGCTACACCTTC.

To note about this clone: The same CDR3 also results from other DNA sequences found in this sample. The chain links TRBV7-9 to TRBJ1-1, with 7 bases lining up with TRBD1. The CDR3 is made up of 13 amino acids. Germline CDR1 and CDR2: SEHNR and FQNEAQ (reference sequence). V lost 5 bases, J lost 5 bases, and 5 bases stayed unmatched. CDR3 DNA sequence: TGTGCCAGCAGCCGGACAGGAGATACTGAAGCTTTCTTT. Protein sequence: CASSRTGDTEAFF.

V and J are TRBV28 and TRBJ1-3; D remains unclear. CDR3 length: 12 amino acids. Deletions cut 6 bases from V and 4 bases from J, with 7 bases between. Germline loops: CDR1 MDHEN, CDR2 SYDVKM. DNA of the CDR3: TGTGCCAGCAGCCCCGCAGGAAACACCATATATTTT. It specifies CASSPAGNTIYF. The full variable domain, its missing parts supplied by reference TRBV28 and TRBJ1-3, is DVKVTQSSRYLVKRTGEKVFLECVQDMDHENMFWYRQDPGLGLRLIYFSYDVKMKEKGDIPEGYSVSREKKERFSLILESASTNQTSMYLCASSPAGNTIYFGEGSWLTVV.

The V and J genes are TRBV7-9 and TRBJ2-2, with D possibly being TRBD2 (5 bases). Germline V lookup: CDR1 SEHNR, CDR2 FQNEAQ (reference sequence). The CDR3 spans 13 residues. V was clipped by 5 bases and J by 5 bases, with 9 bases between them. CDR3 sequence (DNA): TGTGCCAGCAGCCCCGGGGAGACCGGGGAGCTGTTTTTT. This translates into CASSPGETGELFF. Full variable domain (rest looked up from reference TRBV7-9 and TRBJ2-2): DTGVSQNPRHKITKRGQNVTFRCDPISEHNRLYWYRQTLGQGPEFLTYFQNEAQLEKSRLLSDRFSAERPKGSFSTLEIQRTEQGDSAMYLCASSPGETGELFFGEGSRLTVL.

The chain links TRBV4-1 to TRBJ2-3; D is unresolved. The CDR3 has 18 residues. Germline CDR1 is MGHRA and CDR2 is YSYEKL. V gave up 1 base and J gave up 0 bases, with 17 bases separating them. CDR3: CASSQGAGGHYSTDTQYF. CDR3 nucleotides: TGCGCCAGCAGCCAAGGCGCCGGTGGCCATTATAGCACAGATACGCAGTATTTT.

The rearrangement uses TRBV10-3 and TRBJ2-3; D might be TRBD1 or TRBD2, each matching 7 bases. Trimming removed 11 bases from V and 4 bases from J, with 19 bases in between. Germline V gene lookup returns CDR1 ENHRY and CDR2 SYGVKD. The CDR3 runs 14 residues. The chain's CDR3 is CASGGGGGADTQYF. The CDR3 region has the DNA TGTGCCTCCGGAGGGGGCGGGGGAGCAGATACGCAGTATTTT.

In nucleotides, the CDR3 is TGTGCCAGCAGTTTTTTTGTCTCGGCAGATACGCAGTATTTT. Its translation is CASSFFVSADTQYF. The rearrangement links TRBV27 to TRBJ2-3; D gene unclear. CDR1 is MNHEY and CDR2 is SMNVEV in the germline V gene (reference sequence). The CDR3 loop spans 14 amino acids. V was shortened by 3 bases and J by 4 bases, with 11 bases between the two germline ends.

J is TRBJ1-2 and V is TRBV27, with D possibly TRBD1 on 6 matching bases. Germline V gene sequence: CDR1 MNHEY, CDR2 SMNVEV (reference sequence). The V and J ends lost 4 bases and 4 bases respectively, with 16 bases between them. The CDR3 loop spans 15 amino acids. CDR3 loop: CASSSRSGQSYGYTF. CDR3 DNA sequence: TGTGCCAGCAGTTCTCGATCCGGACAGAGCTATGGCTACACCTTC.

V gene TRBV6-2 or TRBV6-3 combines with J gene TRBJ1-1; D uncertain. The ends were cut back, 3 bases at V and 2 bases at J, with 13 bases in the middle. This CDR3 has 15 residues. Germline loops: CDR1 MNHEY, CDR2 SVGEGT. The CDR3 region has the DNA TGTGCCAGCAGTTATAGTCAGGCGGCCAACACTGAAGCTTTCTTT. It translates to CASSYSQAANTEAFF.

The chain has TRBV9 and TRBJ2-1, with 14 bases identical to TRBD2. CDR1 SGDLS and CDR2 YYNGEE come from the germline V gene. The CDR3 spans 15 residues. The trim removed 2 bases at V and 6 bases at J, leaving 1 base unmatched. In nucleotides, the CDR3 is TGTGCCAGCAGCGTCGGGACTAGCGGGGGCAATGAGCAGTTCTTC. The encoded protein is CASSVGTSGGNEQFF.

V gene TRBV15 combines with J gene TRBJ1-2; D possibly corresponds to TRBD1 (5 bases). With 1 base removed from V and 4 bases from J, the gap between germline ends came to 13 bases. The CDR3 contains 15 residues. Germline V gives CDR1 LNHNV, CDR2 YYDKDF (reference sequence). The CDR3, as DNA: TGTGCCACCAGCAGAGGTTCAGGGTCAAGCTATGGCTACACCTTC. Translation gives CATSRGSGSSYGYTF.

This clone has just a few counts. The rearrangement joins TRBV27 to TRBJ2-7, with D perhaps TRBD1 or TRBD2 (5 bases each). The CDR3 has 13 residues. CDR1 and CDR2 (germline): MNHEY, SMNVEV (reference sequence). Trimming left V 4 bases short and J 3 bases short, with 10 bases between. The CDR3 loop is CASSSRENYEQYF. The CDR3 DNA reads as TGTGCCAGCAGTTCCAGGGAGAACTACGAGCAGTACTTC.

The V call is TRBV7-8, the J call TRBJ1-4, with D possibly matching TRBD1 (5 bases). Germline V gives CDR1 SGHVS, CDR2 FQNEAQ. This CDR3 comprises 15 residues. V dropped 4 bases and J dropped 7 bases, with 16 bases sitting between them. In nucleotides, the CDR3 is TGTGCCAGCAGCTCCCGACAGATGAGGGGTGAAAAACTGTTTTTT. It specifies CASSSRQMRGEKLFF.

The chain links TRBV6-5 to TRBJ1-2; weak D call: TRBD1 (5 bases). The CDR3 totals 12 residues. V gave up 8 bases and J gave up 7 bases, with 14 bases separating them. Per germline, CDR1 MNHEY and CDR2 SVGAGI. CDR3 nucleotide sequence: TGTGCCAGCTCCTCACCGGGGACTGGCTACACCTTC. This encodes CASSSPGTGYTF.

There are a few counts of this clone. CDR3 region: CASSYGGNGNQPQHF. DNA for the CDR3: TGTGCCAGCAGTTATGGGGGGAATGGCAATCAGCCCCAGCATTTT. The V and J genes are TRBV6-2 or TRBV6-3 and TRBJ1-5; possibly TRBD1 for D (5 bases). V lost 3 bases to trimming and J lost 2 bases, with 11 bases between them. Per the germline V gene, CDR1 is MNHEY and CDR2 is SVGEGT. This CDR3 region has 15 residues.

The CDR3 DNA reads TGTGCTAGTGGTTTCGTGAGTCGGGACAGGGTTAACGAGCAGTACTTC. Protein sequence: CASGFVSRDRVNEQYF. The chain recombines TRBV12-5 with TRBJ2-7; TRBD1 agrees at 9 bases. The V segment lost 3 bases and the J segment 5 bases; nucleotides outside the gene matches: 11. Germline CDR1 and CDR2: LGHNT and FRNRAP. The CDR3 has 16 amino acids. Complete variable domain (other parts from reference TRBV12-5 and TRBJ2-7): DARVTQTPRHKVTEMGQEVTMRCQPILGHNTVFWYRQTMMQGLELLAYFRNRAPLDDSGMPKDRFSAEMPDATLATLKIQPSEPRDSAVYFCASGFVSRDRVNEQYFGPGTRLTVT.

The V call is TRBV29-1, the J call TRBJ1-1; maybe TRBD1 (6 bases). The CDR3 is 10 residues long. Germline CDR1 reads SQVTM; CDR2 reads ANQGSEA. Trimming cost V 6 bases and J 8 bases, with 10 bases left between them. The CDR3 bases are TGCAGCGTGGAACAGGGAGAAGCTTTCTTT. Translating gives CSVEQGEAFF. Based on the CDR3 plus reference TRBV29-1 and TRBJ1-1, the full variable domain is SAVISQKPSRDICQRGTSLTIQCQVDSQVTMMFWYRQQPGQSLTLIATANQGSEATYESGFVIDKFPISRPNLTFSTLTVSNMSPEDSSIYLCSVEQGEAFFGQGTRLTVV.

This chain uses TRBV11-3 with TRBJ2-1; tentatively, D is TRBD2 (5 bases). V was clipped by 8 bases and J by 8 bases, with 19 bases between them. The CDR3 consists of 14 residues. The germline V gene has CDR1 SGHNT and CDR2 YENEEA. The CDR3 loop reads CASSDSSFDHEQFF. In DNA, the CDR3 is TGTGCCAGCTCGGACTCCTCCTTCGACCATGAGCAGTTCTTC.

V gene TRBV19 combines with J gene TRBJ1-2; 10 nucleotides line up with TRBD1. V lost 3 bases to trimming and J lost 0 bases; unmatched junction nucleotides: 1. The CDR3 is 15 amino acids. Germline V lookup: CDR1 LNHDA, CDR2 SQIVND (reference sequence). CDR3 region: CASSIGTGANYGYTF. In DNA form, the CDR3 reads TGTGCCAGTAGTATCGGGACAGGGGCTAACTATGGCTACACCTTC.

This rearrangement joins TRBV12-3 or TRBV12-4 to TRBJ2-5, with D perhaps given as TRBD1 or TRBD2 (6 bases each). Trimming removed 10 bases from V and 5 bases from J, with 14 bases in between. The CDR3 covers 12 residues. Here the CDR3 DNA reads TGTGCCAACGGGGGCCCCGGGGAGACCCAGTACTTC. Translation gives CANGGPGETQYF.

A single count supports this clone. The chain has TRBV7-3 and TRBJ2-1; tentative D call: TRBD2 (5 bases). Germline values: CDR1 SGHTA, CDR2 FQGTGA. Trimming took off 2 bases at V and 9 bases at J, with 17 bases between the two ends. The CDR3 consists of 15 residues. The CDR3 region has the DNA TGTGCCAGCAGCTTATGGGTATCGGGGAAGGGTGAGCAGTTCTTC. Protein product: CASSLWVSGKGEQFF.

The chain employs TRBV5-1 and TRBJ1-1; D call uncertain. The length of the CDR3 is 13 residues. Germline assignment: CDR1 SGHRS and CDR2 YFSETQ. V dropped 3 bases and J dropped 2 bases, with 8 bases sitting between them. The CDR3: CASSSEINTEAFF. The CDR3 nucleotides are TGCGCCAGCAGCTCAGAGATAAACACTGAAGCTTTCTTT.

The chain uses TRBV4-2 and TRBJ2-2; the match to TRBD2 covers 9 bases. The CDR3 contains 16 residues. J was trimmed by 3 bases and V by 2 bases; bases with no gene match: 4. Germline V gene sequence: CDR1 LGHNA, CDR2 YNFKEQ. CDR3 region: CASSQRGLADTGELFF. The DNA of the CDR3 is TGTGCCAGCAGCCAACGGGGACTAGCAGACACCGGGGAGCTGTTTTTT.